One sample yielded the 19 T cell receptor beta chains listed below, sequenced in a study of Graves' ophthalmopathy and Graves' hyperthyroidism (dated by TCRdb to the late 2010s). Sequenced using an Illumina HiSeq 2000. For repertoire sequencing, TCR beta CDR3 regions were amplified from RNA transcripts. The first round was an RT-PCR using HTBI primers with the Qiagen OneStep RT-PCR kit, and this first round was followed by a second-round multiplex PCR, then size selection and purification. TCRdb reanalyzed the raw reads on its own, using fastp at Q25 for trimming and MiXCR for clone calling, and kept in-frame beta chains. Rows matching on CDR3 protein sequence are summarized as one entry with the most common DNA and genes. Recorded for this sample are roughly 36,000 distinct CDR3 sequences; roughly 50% of them occurred a single time. Of the sample, 26% is held by the ten largest clones. Source material: peripheral blood. The receptor source for this set is an adult woman with stable Graves' hyperthyroidism.

At least ten counts were recorded for this clonotype. The chain carries TRBV10-2 and TRBJ2-6; D unresolved. This CDR3 comprises 14 residues. V dropped 9 bases and J dropped 2 bases, with 11 bases sitting between them. Germline assignment: CDR1 WSHSY and CDR2 SAAADI. The CDR3 sequence is CARSPPAGANVLTF. The CDR3 coding sequence is TGCGCCAGGAGCCCTCCGGCTGGGGCCAACGTCCTGACTTTC.

This clonotype was found once. One junction end disagrees with the germline gene, perhaps due to a read error. The CDR3 spells CSDGGQLSCEQYF. Written as DNA, the CDR3 is TGCAGCGACGGGGGACAGCTGTCCTGCGAGCAGTACTTC. The chain combines TRBV29-1 with TRBJ2-7; TRBD1 might be the D (7 bases). The length of the CDR3 is 13 residues. Germline CDR1 SQVTM, CDR2 ANQGSEA.

This clonotype came up a few times. The chain is built from TRBV7-3 and TRBJ2-1; 8 nucleotides agree with TRBD2. V shed 2 bases, J shed 7 bases, and the junction held 7 bases outside the gene matches. CDR1 SGHTA and CDR2 FQGTGA come from the germline V gene. The CDR3 is made up of 15 amino acids. The CDR3 protein is CASSLLGLAGNEQFF. Here the CDR3 DNA reads TGTGCCAGCAGCTTACTTGGCCTAGCGGGTAATGAGCAGTTCTTC.

The rearrangement uses TRBV9 and TRBJ2-7; the match to TRBD1 covers 12 bases. The CDR3 contains 16 residues. Per the germline V gene, CDR1 is SGDLS and CDR2 is YYNGEE. Trimming removed 4 bases from V and 4 bases from J; junction bases left unmatched: 9. The CDR3 spells CASSPGTGGAKYEQYF. The CDR3 DNA reads TGTGCCAGCAGCCCCGGGACAGGGGGCGCGAAGTACGAGCAGTACTTC.

As concerns this clonotype: Because the CDR3 is missing its conserved closing phenylalanine or tryptophan, this is likely a read error. The V and J genes are TRBV5-1 and TRBJ2-7, with a tentative D call TRBD1 (6 bases). The CDR3 length is 13 residues. CDR1 is SGHRS, CDR2 YFSETQ, per germline. CDR3 sequence (DNA): TGCGCCGGCAGCTTGACCAGGGGTTACGAGCAGTACTCC. Protein product: CAGSLTRGYEQYS.

For this clonotype: The CDR3 carries no conserved terminal phenylalanine or tryptophan, so it likely arises from a read error. The chain combines TRBV4-3 with TRBJ2-5; 10 positions match TRBD1. CDR1 and CDR2 (germline): LGHNA, YSLEER. This CDR3 spans 14 amino acids. After removal of 5 bases from V and 4 bases from J, the junction contained 4 bases not matched to a gene. The CDR3 protein is CASSTWTGGETQYY. CDR3 nucleotides: TGCGCCAGCAGCACGTGGACAGGGGGAGAGACCCAGTACTAC.

As to this clonotype: A much larger clone is a single base away; this may be a read error. Without the conserved terminal phenylalanine or tryptophan, this CDR3 likely stems from a read error. This chain connects TRBV27 to TRBJ1-1, with D tentatively TRBD1 (6 bases). There are 15 residues in the CDR3. The germline V gene has CDR1 MNHEY and CDR2 SMNVEV (reference sequence). Between the trimmed V and J ends, which lost 3 bases and 5 bases, there was a span of 16 bases. CDR3: CASSLGDVRGTEAFL. CDR3 bases: TGTGCCAGCAGTTTGGGGGATGTTAGGGGGACTGAAGCTTTCCTT.

This clonotype was detected many times. With a much larger clone just one base away, this may be a read error. CDR3 in amino acids: CAGSSTEAFF. In DNA form, the CDR3 reads TGTGCCGGCAGCTCCACTGAAGCTTTCTTT. This chain connects TRBV11-2 to TRBJ1-1, with D unresolved. Germline loops: CDR1 SGHAT, CDR2 FQNNGV. The CDR3 runs 10 residues.

This clonotype was recorded many times. This chain joins TRBV5-1 and TRBJ2-1; D possibly corresponds to TRBD2 (6 bases). The length of the CDR3 is 14 residues. Trimming shortened V by 0 bases and J by 7 bases, and 11 bases separated the two germline ends. The germline V gene encodes CDR1 SGHRS and CDR2 YFSETQ. CDR3 sequence: CASSLVTSRNEQFF. The CDR3 bases are TGCGCCAGCAGCTTGGTAACTAGCAGAAATGAGCAGTTCTTC. The full variable domain, its missing parts supplied by reference TRBV5-1 and TRBJ2-1, is KAGVTQTPRYLIKTRGQQVTLSCSPISGHRSVSWYQQTPGQGLQFLFEYFSETQRNKGNFPGRFSGRQFSNSRSEMNVSTLELGDSALYLCASSLVTSRNEQFFGPGTRLTVL.

This clonotype is a singleton in its sample. The chain has TRBV29-1 and TRBJ2-7; the match to TRBD1 covers 12 bases. Germline CDR1 and CDR2: SQVTM and ANQGSEA. The CDR3 runs 18 residues. Losses at the gene ends were 1 base for V and 4 bases for J; bases not matched to a gene: 14. Written as DNA, the CDR3 is TGCAGCGTTGAAGGTGGGGACAGGGGGCGTATGGGCCCTTACGAGCAGTACTTC. It translates to CSVEGGDRGRMGPYEQYF.

The chain employs TRBV20-1 and TRBJ1-2, with D possibly matching TRBD1 (5 bases). With 4 bases removed from V and 8 bases from J, the gap between germline ends came to 11 bases. CDR1 is DFQATT and CDR2 is SNEGSKA in the germline V gene (reference sequence). This CDR3 spans 11 amino acids. The CDR3 region is CSAKFQGGYTF. CDR3 nucleotides: TGCAGTGCTAAGTTCCAGGGCGGCTACACCTTC.

The J gene is TRBJ1-1, the V gene TRBV29-1; possible D gene TRBD1, 5 bases. There are 12 residues in the CDR3. The ends were cut back, 7 bases at V and 4 bases at J, with 13 bases in the middle. Germline-derived CDR1 and CDR2 are SQVTM and ANQGSEA. The CDR3 sequence is CSDGGGVTEAFF. CDR3 DNA: TGCAGCGACGGGGGAGGTGTCACTGAAGCTTTCTTT. Together with reference TRBV29-1 and TRBJ1-1, the CDR3 gives the full variable domain: SAVISQKPSRDICQRGTSLTIQCQVDSQVTMMFWYRQQPGQSLTLIATANQGSEATYESGFVIDKFPISRPNLTFSTLTVSNMSPEDSSIYLCSDGGGVTEAFFGQGTRLTVV.

This sequence joins TRBV6-5 and TRBJ1-5; 9 bases align to TRBD1. The CDR3 length is 14 residues. In germline, CDR1 is MNHEY, CDR2 SVGAGI. J gave up 6 bases and V 4 bases, and 4 bases lay outside the gene matches. The CDR3 DNA reads TGTGCCAGCAGTTTCCGGGACAGGGTTCAGCCCCAGCATTTT. Translated: CASSFRDRVQPQHF.

In its sample, this clonotype ranks as medium-sized. This sequence joins TRBV6-1 and TRBJ2-5, with TRBD1 matching 12 bases. This CDR3 has 15 amino acids. From germline, CDR1 is MNHNS and CDR2 SASEGT. With V trimmed by 1 base and J by 5 bases, 2 bases remained unmatched. The CDR3 loop is CASSEEGQGAETQYF. CDR3 nucleotides: TGTGCCAGCAGTGAAGAGGGACAGGGGGCTGAGACCCAGTACTTC.

In the case of this clonotype: The CDR3 end shows no conserved phenylalanine or tryptophan, and so a read error is likely. Because the CDR3's place on the DNA is in doubt, the DNA is left out and the CDR3 is given as listed by TCRdb. This chain joins TRBV29-1 and TRBJ2-5; the listed D gene, TRBD1, was not tested against the DNA. Both ends counted, the CDR3 spans 14 residues. Germline V lookup: CDR1 SQVTM, CDR2 ANQGSEA. CDR3 protein: CSVEGRGRGYTFGS.

This clonotype was picked up many times. The J gene is TRBJ2-3, the V gene TRBV7-6; 13 bases map to TRBD2. Trimming at V came to 5 bases and at J to 3 bases, leaving 14 bases not matched to a gene. The CDR3 contains 19 residues. Germline CDR1 SGHVS, CDR2 FNYEAQ. The CDR3 region has the DNA TGTGCCAGCAGCGAGTACAGGGGCACTAGCGGGAGGGCAACAGATACGCAGTATTTT. Protein product: CASSEYRGTSGRATDTQYF.

In DNA, the CDR3 is TGTGCCAGCAGGCAGGGTAGCTATGGCTACACCTTC. Its protein is CASRQGSYGYTF. V is TRBV25-1 and J is TRBJ1-2, with D possibly matching TRBD1 (5 bases). CDR1 and CDR2 (germline): MGHDK, SYGVNS. The CDR3 loop spans 12 amino acids. The ends were cut back, 6 bases at V and 4 bases at J, with 9 bases in the middle.

This clonotype was seen ten or more times. This CDR3 reads CASSQEADSGSEQYF. In DNA form, the CDR3 reads TGCGCCAGCAGCCAAGAGGCAGATAGCGGGAGCGAGCAGTACTTC. The chain carries TRBV4-1 and TRBJ2-7, with 9 bases matching TRBD2. Germline V gene lookup returns CDR1 MGHRA and CDR2 YSYEKL. This CDR3 is 15 amino acids long. J gave up 6 bases and V 0 bases, and 6 bases lay outside the gene matches.

The chain joins TRBV7-3 to TRBJ2-7; possible D gene TRBD2, 5 bases. Between the trimmed V and J ends, which lost 3 bases and 3 bases, there was a span of 6 bases. Germline V gene sequence: CDR1 SGHTA, CDR2 FQGTGA. The CDR3 loop spans 12 amino acids. The CDR3 DNA is TGTGCCAGCAGCTTGGGAGACTACGAGCAGTACTTC. Translation: CASSLGDYEQYF.